The clone carrying this T cell receptor (beta chain) was seen only a few times. Germline assignment: CDR1 SGHTA and CDR2 FQGNSA. V was shortened by 1 base and J by 7 bases, with 14 bases between the two germline ends. The length of the CDR3 is 15 residues. The draw of peripheral blood yielded approximately 10 milliliters from each donor. The sample comes from a study of blood T cells in healthy people across ages. Overall study context: Template switching recovered approximately one barcoded beta molecule for every two T cells.

Combining a sample-barcoded 5' primer with a J-beta primer mix, a second PCR ran for roughly 6 to 11 cycles. Each CDR3 protein is one row after TCRdb ran MiXCR on the 5' RACE reads. The table includes 1.5 million to 2 million distinct CDR3 sequences, roughly 49% detected once. The J gene is TRBJ2-1, the V gene TRBV7-2; D assignment may be TRBD1 or TRBD2 (6 bases each). The receptor's source is a woman aged 40-49 years in good health. Sequencing used blood. The CDR3 region has the DNA TGTGCCAGCAGCTTAGGTTTCGGGGGCCGGAATGAGCAGTTCTTC. It translates to CASSLGFGGRNEQFF.